This T cell receptor (beta chain) was captured in a study of sequential checkpoint blockade in melanoma. Study at large: Patients were randomized 1:1 to nivolumab-then-ipilimumab or ipilimumab-then-nivolumab first-line. Each arm's sequence ended with maintenance nivolumab.

Treatment denoted: randomized to nivolumab then ipilimumab (arm A) or the reverse (arm B). Patients had received no earlier DNA-damaging chemotherapy. Live CD3+CD8+ CD19− CD56− cells were sorted from PBMCs. Measured with immunoSEQ multiplex PCR; TCRdb has only the in-frame clones, and not every one. The data hold 20,000 to 25,000 clones, with nearly 70% observed a single time. J lost 6 bases, V lost 8 bases, and 4 bases had no gene match. This CDR3 is built from 12 residues. Germline CDR1 reads MNHNS; CDR2 reads SASEGT. The chain employs TRBV6-1 and TRBJ1-1; 9 positions agree with TRBD1. The sequence came from a human donor with melanoma. The sample here was CD8+ T cells sorted from blood (inferred from file names), taken from a patient given nivolumab and ipilimumab in sequence. DNA for the CDR3: TGTGCCAGCGAGGGACAGGGAGCTGAAGCTTTCTTT. It is translated as CASEGQGAEAFF.